The sequence of this TCR beta chain was determined in a study of T cell repertoires and HLA-DP antigens. Sequencing used immunoSEQ multiplex PCR; TCRdb keeps in-frame clones, though not all of them. The table lists around 90,000 clones, 86% of them singletons. Losses at the gene ends were 1 base for V and 10 bases for J; bases not matched to a gene: 8. The length of the CDR3 is 16 residues. Germline V gene sequence: CDR1 SQVTM, CDR2 ANQGSEA. With respect to this clone: Its antigen is not identified.

The chain uses TRBV29-1 and TRBJ2-2; 14 positions agree with TRBD2. The sample taken for sequencing was CD4+ T cells from PBMCs. The clonotype originates from a man aged 50 to 60 in good health and CMV-seronegative. CDR3 DNA sequence: TGCAGCGTTGAAGGGACTAGCGGGGGGAAGTCCTCGGAGCTGTTTTTT. As protein: CSVEGTSGGKSSELFF.